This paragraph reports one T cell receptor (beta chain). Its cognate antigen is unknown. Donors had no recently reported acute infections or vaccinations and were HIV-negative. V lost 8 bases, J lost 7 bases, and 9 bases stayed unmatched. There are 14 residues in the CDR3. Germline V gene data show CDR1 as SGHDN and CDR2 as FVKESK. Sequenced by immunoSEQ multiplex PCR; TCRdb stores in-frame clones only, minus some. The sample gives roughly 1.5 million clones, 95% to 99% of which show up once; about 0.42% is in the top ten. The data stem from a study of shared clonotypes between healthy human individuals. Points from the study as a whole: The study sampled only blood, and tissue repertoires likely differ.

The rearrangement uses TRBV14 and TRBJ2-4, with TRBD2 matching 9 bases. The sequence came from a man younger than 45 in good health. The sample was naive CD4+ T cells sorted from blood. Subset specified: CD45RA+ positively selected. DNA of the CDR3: TGTGCCAGCGGGAATAGCGGGAGACGGAACATTCAGTACTTC. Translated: CASGNSGRRNIQYF.